A selection of T cell receptor beta chains follows, all from one sample in a study of T-cell reconstitution after alpha-beta-depleted transplantation in children. A single record per CDR3 protein comes from TCRdb applying MiXCR to the PCR reads. The profile shows some 640,000 distinct CDR3 sequences, roughly 15% of them singletons. The specimen was PBMCs from the stem cell graft donor, collected from the stem cell graft. The origin of the receptors is a human donor who donated a stem cell graft to a child with acute myeloid leukemia. Both conserved end residues are part of each CDR3. D genes are given only for firm matches. Not all rows give a size; the values are once, few, many and, for expanded clones, a class.

v_gene: TRBV4-2
j_gene: TRBJ1-5
abundance: many
d_gene: TRBD1
CDR3aa: CASSQLEGTGGFYSNQPQHF
CDR3nt: TGTGCCAGCAGCCAACTCGAGGGGACAGGGGGCTTTTATAGCAATCAGCCCCAGCATTTT

v_gene: TRBV18
j_gene: TRBJ2-5
abundance: .
d_gene: .
CDR3aa: CASSPADQETQYF
CDR3nt: TGTGCCAGCTCCCCCGCGGACCAAGAGACCCAGTACTTC

v_gene: TRBV29-1
j_gene: TRBJ2-7
abundance: many
d_gene: .
CDR3aa: CSVARQREQYF
CDR3nt: TGCAGCGTTGCTCGACAGAGGGAGCAGTACTTC

v_gene: TRBV11-2
j_gene: TRBJ2-1
abundance: few
d_gene: .
CDR3aa: CASSQGGWDEQFF
CDR3nt: TGTGCCAGCAGCCAGGGGGGATGGGATGAGCAGTTCTTC

v_gene: TRBV20-1
j_gene: TRBJ1-4
abundance: many
d_gene: .
CDR3aa: CSARGANEKLFF
CDR3nt: TGCAGTGCTAGAGGGGCCAATGAAAAACTGTTTTTT

v_gene: TRBV12-3/TRBV12-4
j_gene: TRBJ2-3
abundance: few
d_gene: .
CDR3aa: CASSRGMTDTQYF
CDR3nt: TGTGCCAGCAGTCGGGGGATGACAGATACGCAGTATTTT

v_gene: TRBV15
j_gene: TRBJ2-7
abundance: many
d_gene: .
CDR3aa: CATSREVRSYEQYF
CDR3nt: TGTGCCACCAGCAGAGAAGTGCGATCCTACGAGCAGTACTTC

v_gene: TRBV7-6
j_gene: TRBJ2-6
abundance: many
d_gene: TRBD1
CDR3aa: CASQGQPQGVLTF
CDR3nt: TGTGCCAGCCAGGGACAGCCCCAGGGCGTCCTGACTTTC

v_gene: TRBV7-2
j_gene: TRBJ2-7
abundance: many
d_gene: .
CDR3aa: CASRPWDGSYEQYF
CDR3nt: TGTGCCAGCAGACCGTGGGACGGCTCCTACGAGCAGTACTTC

v_gene: TRBV20-1
j_gene: TRBJ1-3
abundance: many
d_gene: .
CDR3aa: CSARNHLGQLSGNTIYF
CDR3nt: TGCAGTGCTAGGAACCATCTAGGACAGCTCTCTGGAAACACCATATATTTT

v_gene: TRBV10-3
j_gene: TRBJ2-3
abundance: many
d_gene: .
CDR3aa: CAISESKGFTDTQYF
CDR3nt: TGTGCCATCAGTGAGTCGAAGGGGTTCACAGATACGCAGTATTTT

v_gene: TRBV6-2/TRBV6-3
j_gene: TRBJ2-1
abundance: .
d_gene: TRBD2
CDR3aa: CASPLAGGPNEQFF
CDR3nt: TGTGCCAGCCCCCTAGCGGGGGGGCCCAATGAGCAGTTCTTC

v_gene: TRBV9
j_gene: TRBJ2-1
abundance: many
d_gene: .
CDR3aa: CASSVARADEQFF
CDR3nt: TGTGCCAGCAGCGTAGCCCGGGCTGATGAGCAGTTCTTC

v_gene: TRBV6-2/TRBV6-3
j_gene: TRBJ1-1
abundance: .
d_gene: .
CDR3aa: CASSYRERNTEAFF
CDR3nt: TGTGCCAGCAGTTACAGGGAGAGGAACACTGAAGCTTTCTTT

v_gene: TRBV12-3/TRBV12-4
j_gene: TRBJ1-2
abundance: many
d_gene: .
CDR3aa: CASSLPNSGGGGYTF
CDR3nt: TGTGCCAGCAGTCTCCCGAATTCGGGGGGCGGCGGCTACACCTTC

v_gene: TRBV20-1
j_gene: TRBJ2-7
abundance: many
d_gene: TRBD1
CDR3aa: CSPRGTGYPYEQYF
CDR3nt: TGCAGTCCCCGCGGGACAGGGTACCCCTACGAGCAGTACTTC

v_gene: TRBV6-5
j_gene: TRBJ2-2
abundance: many
d_gene: .
CDR3aa: CASTRDTSSTGELFF
CDR3nt: TGTGCCAGCACCCGGGACACCTCTAGCACCGGGGAGCTGTTTTTT

v_gene: TRBV5-1
j_gene: TRBJ1-6
abundance: many
d_gene: .
CDR3aa: CASSLGVGNSPLHF
CDR3nt: TGCGCCAGCAGCCTGGGGGTGGGAAATTCACCCCTCCACTTT

v_gene: TRBV6-5
j_gene: TRBJ2-1
abundance: many
d_gene: .
CDR3aa: CASSRGLEQFF
CDR3nt: TGTGCCAGCAGTCGCGGACTTGAGCAGTTCTTC

v_gene: TRBV20-1
j_gene: TRBJ2-1
abundance: few
d_gene: TRBD2
CDR3aa: CSARPLAGGNNEQFF
CDR3nt: TGCAGTGCTAGGCCCCTAGCGGGGGGTAACAATGAGCAGTTCTTC

v_gene: TRBV20-1
j_gene: TRBJ1-6
abundance: many
d_gene: TRBD1
CDR3aa: CSASVTGQPNSPLHF
CDR3nt: TGCAGTGCTAGCGTCACGGGACAGCCTAATTCACCCCTCCACTTT

v_gene: TRBV19
j_gene: TRBJ1-5
abundance: .
d_gene: .
CDR3aa: CASRMGQGTYSNQPQHF
CDR3nt: TGTGCCAGTAGGATGGGGCAGGGCACTTATAGCAATCAGCCCCAGCATTTT

v_gene: TRBV10-3
j_gene: TRBJ1-2
abundance: few
d_gene: TRBD1
CDR3aa: CAISVGQGAGGYTF
CDR3nt: TGTGCCATCAGTGTGGGACAGGGGGCTGGGGGCTACACCTTC

v_gene: TRBV6-1
j_gene: TRBJ2-5
abundance: .
d_gene: .
CDR3aa: CASTQGAGLAQETQYF
CDR3nt: TGTGCCAGCACCCAAGGAGCAGGCCTAGCCCAAGAGACCCAGTACTTC

v_gene: TRBV7-2
j_gene: TRBJ2-3
abundance: few
d_gene: .
CDR3aa: CASSLAPLEGEDTQYF
CDR3nt: TGTGCCAGCAGCTTAGCGCCCCTGGAGGGTGAAGATACGCAGTATTTT

v_gene: TRBV6-2/TRBV6-3
j_gene: TRBJ2-6
abundance: few
d_gene: .
CDR3aa: CASNTGAISGANVLTF
CDR3nt: TGTGCCAGTAACACGGGGGCCATCTCTGGGGCCAACGTCCTGACTTTC

v_gene: TRBV20-1
j_gene: TRBJ2-1
abundance: many
d_gene: .
CDR3aa: CSASPKTYNEQFF
CDR3nt: TGCAGTGCTAGCCCCAAGACCTACAATGAGCAGTTCTTC

v_gene: TRBV25-1
j_gene: TRBJ1-1
abundance: .
d_gene: .
CDR3aa: CASSGEQILMNTEAFF
CDR3nt: TGTGCCAGCAGTGGGGAACAGATTCTTATGAACACTGAAGCTTTCTTT

v_gene: TRBV28
j_gene: TRBJ2-2
abundance: .
d_gene: .
CDR3aa: CAIAGLTDTGELFF
CDR3nt: TGTGCCATAGCAGGGTTAACGGACACCGGGGAGCTGTTTTTT

v_gene: TRBV29-1
j_gene: TRBJ2-5
abundance: few
d_gene: .
CDR3aa: CSVEALSRGETQYF
CDR3nt: TGCAGCGTTGAAGCCCTTTCCAGGGGAGAGACCCAGTACTTC

v_gene: TRBV4-3
j_gene: TRBJ2-1
abundance: few
d_gene: .
CDR3aa: CASSQEPFREQFF
CDR3nt: TGCGCCAGCAGCCAAGAGCCATTCCGTGAGCAGTTCTTC

v_gene: TRBV18
j_gene: TRBJ1-4
abundance: .
d_gene: .
CDR3aa: CASSPEGWGEKLFF
CDR3nt: TGTGCCAGCTCACCAGAAGGGTGGGGTGAAAAACTGTTTTTT

v_gene: TRBV30
j_gene: TRBJ2-5
abundance: few
d_gene: .
CDR3aa: CAWSRGQETQYF
CDR3nt: TGTGCCTGGAGTCGGGGTCAAGAGACCCAGTACTTC

v_gene: TRBV7-2
j_gene: TRBJ1-1
abundance: many
d_gene: .
CDR3aa: CASSLGLAAEAFF
CDR3nt: TGTGCCAGCAGCTTAGGACTGGCAGCTGAAGCTTTCTTT

v_gene: TRBV7-9
j_gene: TRBJ2-1
abundance: few
d_gene: .
CDR3aa: CASSLALGGAYNEQFF
CDR3nt: TGTGCCAGCAGCTTAGCGCTGGGGGGCGCCTACAATGAGCAGTTCTTC

v_gene: TRBV14
j_gene: TRBJ2-5
abundance: .
d_gene: .
CDR3aa: CASSQSATQYF
CDR3nt: TGTGCCAGCAGCCAATCCGCGACCCAGTACTTC

v_gene: TRBV20-1
j_gene: TRBJ1-5
abundance: few
d_gene: .
CDR3aa: CSASRDGNQPQHF
CDR3nt: TGCAGTGCTAGCCGGGACGGCAATCAGCCCCAGCATTTT

v_gene: TRBV4-1
j_gene: TRBJ2-2
abundance: .
d_gene: TRBD2
CDR3aa: CASSFIGWGGSGELFF
CDR3nt: TGCGCCAGCAGCTTTATCGGCTGGGGGGGATCCGGGGAGCTGTTTTTT